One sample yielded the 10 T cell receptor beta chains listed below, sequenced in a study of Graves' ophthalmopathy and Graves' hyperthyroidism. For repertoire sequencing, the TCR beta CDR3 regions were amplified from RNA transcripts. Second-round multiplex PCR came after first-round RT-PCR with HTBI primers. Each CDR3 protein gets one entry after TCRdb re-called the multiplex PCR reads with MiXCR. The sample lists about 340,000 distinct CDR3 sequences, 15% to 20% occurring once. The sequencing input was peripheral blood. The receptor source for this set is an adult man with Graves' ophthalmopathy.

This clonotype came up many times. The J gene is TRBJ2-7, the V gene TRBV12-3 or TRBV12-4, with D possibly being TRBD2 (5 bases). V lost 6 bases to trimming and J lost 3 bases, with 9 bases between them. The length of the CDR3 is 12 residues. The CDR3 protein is CASRRGSYEQYF. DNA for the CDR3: TGTGCCAGCAGACGAGGGAGCTACGAGCAGTACTTC.

This CDR3 reads CASSVGPGGIEQYF. The CDR3 DNA is TGTGCCAGCAGCGTAGGCCCAGGTGGGATTGAGCAGTACTTC. The chain uses TRBV6-4 and TRBJ2-7, with D unresolved. Trimming took 6 bases from V and 7 from J, leaving 19 bases between them. Germline V gene sequence: CDR1 MRHNA, CDR2 SNTAGT. The CDR3 loop spans 14 amino acids.

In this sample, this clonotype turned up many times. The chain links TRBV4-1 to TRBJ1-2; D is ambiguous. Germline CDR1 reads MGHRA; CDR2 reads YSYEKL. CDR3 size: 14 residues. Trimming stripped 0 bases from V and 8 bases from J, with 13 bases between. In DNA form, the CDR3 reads TGCGCCAGCAGCCAAGATATGGGCAGCTGGGGCTACACCTTC. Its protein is CASSQDMGSWGYTF.

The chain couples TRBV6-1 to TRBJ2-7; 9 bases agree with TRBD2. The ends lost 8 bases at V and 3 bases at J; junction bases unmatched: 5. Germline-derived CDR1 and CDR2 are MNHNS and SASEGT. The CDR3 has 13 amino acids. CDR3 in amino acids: CASGSGSVYEQYF. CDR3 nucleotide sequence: TGTGCCAGCGGTAGCGGGAGTGTCTACGAGCAGTACTTC.

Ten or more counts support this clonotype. The CDR3 sequence is CASSLGGGGGEQYF. DNA of the CDR3: TGCGCCAGCAGCTTGGGAGGAGGGGGAGGCGAGCAGTACTTC. This chain uses TRBV5-1 with TRBJ2-7; D is tentatively TRBD1 or TRBD2 (6 bases each). The V end lost 0 bases, the J end lost 6 bases, and 13 bases lay between the germline ends. This CDR3 comprises 14 residues. Germline V gives CDR1 SGHRS, CDR2 YFSETQ.

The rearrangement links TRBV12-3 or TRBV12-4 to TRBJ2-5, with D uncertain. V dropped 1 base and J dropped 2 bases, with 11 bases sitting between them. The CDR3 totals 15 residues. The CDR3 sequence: CASSLGAQDQETQYF. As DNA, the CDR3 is TGTGCCAGCAGTTTAGGTGCCCAGGATCAAGAGACCCAGTACTTC.

CDR3 loop: CASIQTEPGAEMNTGELFF. CDR3 nucleotide sequence: TGTGCCAGTATCCAAACAGAGCCGGGGGCGGAGATGAACACCGGGGAGCTGTTTTTT. The chain uses TRBV19 and TRBJ2-2, with D perhaps matching TRBD1 or TRBD2 (6 bases each). Germline V gene lookup returns CDR1 LNHDA and CDR2 SQIVND (reference sequence). This CDR3 is built from 19 residues. Between the trimmed V and J ends, which lost 7 bases and 1 base, there was a span of 25 bases. The full variable domain, with the rest looked up from reference TRBV19 and TRBJ2-2, is DGGITQSPKYLFRKEGQNVTLSCEQNLNHDAMYWYRQDPGQGLRLIYYSQIVNDFQKGDIAEGYSVSREKKESFPLTVTSAQKNPTAFYLCASIQTEPGAEMNTGELFFGEGSRLTVL.

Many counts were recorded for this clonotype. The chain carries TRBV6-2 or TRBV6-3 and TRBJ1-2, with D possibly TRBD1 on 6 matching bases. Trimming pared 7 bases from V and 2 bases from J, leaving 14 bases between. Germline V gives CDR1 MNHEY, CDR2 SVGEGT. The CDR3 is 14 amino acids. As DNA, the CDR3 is TGTGCCAGCATTTCCTTAGACAGGAACTATGGCTACACCTTC. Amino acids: CASISLDRNYGYTF.

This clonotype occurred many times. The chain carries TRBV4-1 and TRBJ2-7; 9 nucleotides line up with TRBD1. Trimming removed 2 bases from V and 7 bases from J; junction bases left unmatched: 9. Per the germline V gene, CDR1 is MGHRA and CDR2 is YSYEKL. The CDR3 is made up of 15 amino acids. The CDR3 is CASSQPGQGRGEQYF. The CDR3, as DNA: TGCGCCAGCAGCCAACCCGGACAGGGGCGGGGAGAGCAGTACTTC.

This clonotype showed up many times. CDR3 sequence (DNA): TGCAGCGGGGGGGACGCGAACACTGAAGCTTTCTTT. Translated, it gives CSGGDANTEAFF. The chain uses TRBV29-1 and TRBJ1-1; TRBD1 might be the D (5 bases). Trimming stripped 7 bases from V and 1 base from J, with 10 bases between. This CDR3 is 12 amino acids long. Per the germline V gene, CDR1 is SQVTM and CDR2 is ANQGSEA.